The 14 T cell receptor beta chains given below trace back to one sample, sequenced in a study of regulatory T cells in long-lasting Graves disease. Time point reported: newly diagnosed GD, antithyroid drugs for less than 3 months. RNA from PBMCs was the source of the TCR library. The TCR beta library used iRepertoire HTBI primers with Arm-PCR amplification of CDR3. Using its own MiXCR run on the multiplex PCR reads, TCRdb lists one record per CDR3 protein. The table has about 240,000 distinct CDR3 sequences, 20% to 25% seen once. The sample consisted of peripheral blood mononuclear cells (PBMCs), taken at new diagnosis, from a patient treated with antithyroid drugs. All receptors come from a female donor with Graves disease.

Many counts were recorded for this clonotype. The chain employs TRBV3-1 and TRBJ1-2; D is unresolved. Trimming took 4 bases from V and 5 from J, leaving 14 bases between them. This CDR3 is 14 amino acids long. Germline V gene lookup returns CDR1 LGHDT and CDR2 YNNKEL (reference sequence). The CDR3 loop reads CASSPRRLAYGYTF. CDR3 nucleotides: TGTGCCAGCAGCCCCCGCCGGCTGGCATATGGCTACACCTTC.

This clonotype was detected many times. The gene calls are TRBV6-2 or TRBV6-3 and TRBJ2-5, with D hard to call. Germline CDR1 reads MNHEY; CDR2 reads SVGEGT. The CDR3 consists of 14 residues. Trimming removed 6 bases from V and 5 bases from J, with 16 bases in between. CDR3 coding DNA: TGTGCCAGCAGCAAATACCGGGTCGAGGAGACCCAGTACTTC. It is translated as CASSKYRVEETQYF.

Ten or more counts support this clonotype. The chain combines TRBV4-3 with TRBJ2-7, with TRBD2 matching 7 bases. V was pared by 0 bases and J by 5 bases, with 7 bases of the junction left unmatched. Germline V gene lookup returns CDR1 LGHNA and CDR2 YSLEER. The CDR3 runs 15 residues. The CDR3 region is CASSQEAGRVHEQYF. The DNA for the CDR3 is TGCGCCAGCAGCCAAGAGGCAGGGAGGGTGCACGAGCAGTACTTC.

The rearrangement uses TRBV19 and TRBJ2-1; TRBD1 matches 8 bases. J lost 12 bases, V lost 4 bases, and 11 bases had no gene match. The CDR3 totals 14 residues. Germline CDR1 reads LNHDA; CDR2 reads SQIVND (reference sequence). CDR3 DNA sequence: TGTGCCAGTAGTACCCCGACAGGGGAGATCGGGCAGTTCTTC. Amino acids: CASSTPTGEIGQFF.

Points on this clonotype: This likely came from a read error, as a far larger clone is one base away. This chain joins TRBV7-9 and TRBJ2-1; D is uncertain. The DNA end is a closer match to TRBJ2-5, so the J assignment may be wrong. Germline V CDR1 and CDR2: SEHNR, FQNEAQ (reference sequence). The CDR3 runs 15 residues. The CDR3 reads CAGSLWVVKQETQYF. CDR3 bases: TGTGCCGGCAGCTTATGGGTCGTCAAACAAGAGACCCAGTACTTC.

The chain is built from TRBV12-3 or TRBV12-4 and TRBJ2-1, with a possible D match to TRBD2 (6 bases). V lost 4 bases, J lost 5 bases, and 18 bases lay in between. The CDR3 is 16 amino acids. The CDR3 here is CASSSNRDSRHNEQFF. The CDR3 nucleotides read TGTGCCAGCAGTTCCAACCGGGACTCACGCCACAATGAGCAGTTCTTC.

This clonotype was seen repeatedly, ten times or more. One end of the junction does not line up with germline, which may come from a read error. The gene calls are TRBV5-8 and TRBJ1-4; D is undetermined. From germline, CDR1 is SGHTS and CDR2 YDEGEE. This CDR3 contains 15 residues. CDR3 protein: CASSLVAGTIEKLFF. CDR3 bases: TGCGCCAGCAGCTTGGTGGCAGGAACTATCGAAAAACTGTTTTTT.

The chain is built from TRBV5-1 and TRBJ2-3, with 7 bases lining up with TRBD2. The J segment lost 4 bases and the V segment lost 1 base, leaving 3 bases of the junction unmatched. The CDR3 is 14 residues long. CDR1 and CDR2 (germline): SGHRS, YFSETQ. CDR3 in amino acids: CASSLWGGADTQYF. CDR3 DNA: TGCGCCAGCAGCTTGTGGGGGGGGGCAGATACGCAGTATTTT.

The chain joins TRBV6-2 or TRBV6-3 to TRBJ2-3; TRBD2 is a possible D gene (6 bases). The germline V gene has CDR1 MNHEY and CDR2 SVGEGT. V was clipped by 6 bases and J by 5 bases, with 12 bases between them. CDR3 length equals 13 residues. The DNA for the CDR3 is TGTGCCAGCAGACCTGGGGGGTTAGATACGCAGTATTTT. It is translated as CASRPGGLDTQYF.

This clonotype was recorded many times. The rearrangement links TRBV4-3 to TRBJ2-7, with 7 bases identical to TRBD2. CDR3 length equals 17 residues. With V trimmed by 1 base and J by 3 bases, 12 bases remained unmatched. CDR1 and CDR2 (germline): LGHNA, YSLEER. CDR3 loop: CASSQGNRAGASYEQYF. CDR3 in DNA: TGCGCCAGCAGCCAAGGGAACCGGGCGGGAGCAAGCTACGAGCAGTACTTC.

About this clonotype: Possible read error: a much larger clone is one base away. The genes are TRBV24-1 and TRBJ2-4, with a weak D call TRBD2 (5 bases). Germline V gene sequence: CDR1 KGHDR, CDR2 SFDVKD. This CDR3 contains 14 residues. The CDR3 region has the DNA TGTGCCGCCAGTGATGGACTAGCCAAAAACATTCAGTACTTC. Its protein is CAASDGLAKNIQYF.

The chain employs TRBV28 and TRBJ1-1, with a weak D call TRBD1 (6 bases). V was pared by 5 bases and J by 3 bases, with 13 bases between. The germline CDR1 and CDR2 sequences are MDHEN and SYDVKM. The CDR3 is 14 residues long. CDR3 amino acids: CASSTQQGHTEAFF. CDR3 bases: TGTGCCAGCAGTACCCAACAGGGTCACACTGAAGCTTTCTTT.

This clonotype showed up just a few times. The V and J genes are TRBV7-3 and TRBJ2-3, with TRBD1 matching over 9 bases. Trimming cost V 0 bases and J 5 bases; bases outside gene matches: 6. The germline V gene encodes CDR1 SGHTA and CDR2 FQGTGA. This CDR3 spans 16 amino acids. The CDR3 reads CASSLTGQGPLDTQYF. For the CDR3, the DNA is TGTGCCAGCAGCTTAACTGGACAGGGGCCTCTAGATACGCAGTATTTT.

This clonotype was observed at least ten times. The chain combines TRBV9 with TRBJ1-2; D is undetermined. The germline V and J ends were trimmed by 3 bases and 2 bases, with 5 bases remaining between them. The CDR3 has 12 amino acids. Germline V CDR1 and CDR2: SGDLS, YYNGEE. CDR3 residues: CASSAGNYGYTF. Written as DNA, the CDR3 is TGTGCCAGCAGCGCCGGAAACTATGGCTACACCTTC.